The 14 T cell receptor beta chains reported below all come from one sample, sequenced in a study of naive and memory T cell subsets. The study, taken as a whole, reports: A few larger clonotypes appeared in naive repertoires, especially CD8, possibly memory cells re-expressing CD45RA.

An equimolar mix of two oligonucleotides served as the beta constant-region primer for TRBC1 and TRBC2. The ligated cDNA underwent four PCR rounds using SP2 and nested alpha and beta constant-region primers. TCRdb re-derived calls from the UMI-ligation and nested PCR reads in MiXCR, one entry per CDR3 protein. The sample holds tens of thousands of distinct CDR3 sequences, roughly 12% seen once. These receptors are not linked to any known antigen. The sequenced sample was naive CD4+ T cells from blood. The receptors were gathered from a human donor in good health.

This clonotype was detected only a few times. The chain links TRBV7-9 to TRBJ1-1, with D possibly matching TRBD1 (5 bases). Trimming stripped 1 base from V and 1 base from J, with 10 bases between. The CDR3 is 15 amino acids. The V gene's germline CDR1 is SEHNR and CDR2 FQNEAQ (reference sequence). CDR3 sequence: CASSLVRGRNTEAFF. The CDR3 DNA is TGTGCCAGCAGCTTAGTTAGGGGCCGGAACACTGAAGCTTTCTTT. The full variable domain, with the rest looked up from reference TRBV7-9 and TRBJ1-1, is DTGVSQNPRHKITKRGQNVTFRCDPISEHNRLYWYRQTLGQGPEFLTYFQNEAQLEKSRLLSDRFSAERPKGSFSTLEIQRTEQGDSAMYLCASSLVRGRNTEAFFGQGTRLTVV.

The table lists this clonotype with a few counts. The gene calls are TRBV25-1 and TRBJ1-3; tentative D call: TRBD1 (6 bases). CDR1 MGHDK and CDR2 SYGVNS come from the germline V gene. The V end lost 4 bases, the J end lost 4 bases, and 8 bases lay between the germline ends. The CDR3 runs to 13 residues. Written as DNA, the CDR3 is TGTGCCAGCAGTGGGGGACACGGAAACACCATATATTTT. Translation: CASSGGHGNTIYF. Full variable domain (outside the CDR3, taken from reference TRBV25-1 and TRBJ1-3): EADIYQTPRYLVIGTGKKITLECSQTMGHDKMYWYQQDPGMELHLIHYSYGVNSTEKGDLSSESTVSRIRTEHFPLTLESARPSHTSQYLCASSGGHGNTIYFGEGSWLTVV.

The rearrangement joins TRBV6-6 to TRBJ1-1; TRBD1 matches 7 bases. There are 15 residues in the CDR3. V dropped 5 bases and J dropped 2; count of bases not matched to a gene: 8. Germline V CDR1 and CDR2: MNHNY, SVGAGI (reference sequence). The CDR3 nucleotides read TGTGCCAGCAGTGGGAGACAGGGCTCAAACACTGAAGCTTTCTTT. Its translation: CASSGRQGSNTEAFF.

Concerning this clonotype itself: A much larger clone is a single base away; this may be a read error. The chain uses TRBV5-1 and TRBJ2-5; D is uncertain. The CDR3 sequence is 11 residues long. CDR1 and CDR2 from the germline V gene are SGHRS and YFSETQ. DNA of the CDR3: TGCGCCAGCAGTGGCCAAGAGACCCTGTACTTC. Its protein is CASSGQETLYF.

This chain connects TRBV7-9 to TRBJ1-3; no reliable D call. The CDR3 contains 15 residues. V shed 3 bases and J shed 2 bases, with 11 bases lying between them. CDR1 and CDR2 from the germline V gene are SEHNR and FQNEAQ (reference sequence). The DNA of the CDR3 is TGTGCCAGCAGCTTCTCCGGAGGACCTGGAAACACCATATATTTT. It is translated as CASSFSGGPGNTIYF.

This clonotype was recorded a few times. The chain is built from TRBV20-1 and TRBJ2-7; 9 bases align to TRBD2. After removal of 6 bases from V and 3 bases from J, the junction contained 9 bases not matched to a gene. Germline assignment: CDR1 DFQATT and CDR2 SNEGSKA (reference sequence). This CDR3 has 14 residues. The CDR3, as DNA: TGCAGTGCGCGGACTAGCGAGCCCCACTACGAGCAGTACTTC. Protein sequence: CSARTSEPHYEQYF.

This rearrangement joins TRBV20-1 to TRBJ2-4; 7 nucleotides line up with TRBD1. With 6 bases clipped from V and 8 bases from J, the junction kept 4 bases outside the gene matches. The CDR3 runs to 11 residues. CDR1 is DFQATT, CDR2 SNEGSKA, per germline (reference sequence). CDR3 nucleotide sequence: TGCAGTGCAGCAACAGGGGACATTCAGTACTTC. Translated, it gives CSAATGDIQYF.

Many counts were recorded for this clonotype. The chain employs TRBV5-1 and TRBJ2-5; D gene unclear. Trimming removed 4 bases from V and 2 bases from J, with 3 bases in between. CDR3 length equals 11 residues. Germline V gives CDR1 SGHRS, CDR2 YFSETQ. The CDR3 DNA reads TGCGCCAGCAGCGTTCAAGAGACCCAGTACTTC. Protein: CASSVQETQYF.

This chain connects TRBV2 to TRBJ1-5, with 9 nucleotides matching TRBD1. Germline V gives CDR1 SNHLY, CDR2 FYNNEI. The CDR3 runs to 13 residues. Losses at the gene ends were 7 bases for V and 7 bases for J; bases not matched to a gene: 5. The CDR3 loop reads CASKGQGGQPQHF. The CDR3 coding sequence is TGTGCCAGCAAGGGACAGGGAGGACAGCCCCAGCATTTT.

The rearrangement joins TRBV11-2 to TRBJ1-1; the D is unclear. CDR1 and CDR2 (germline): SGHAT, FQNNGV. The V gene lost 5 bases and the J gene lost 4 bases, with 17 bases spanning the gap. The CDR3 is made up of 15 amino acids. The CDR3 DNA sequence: TGTGCCAGCAGCCCAAGTGGAGTTAAGGGCACTGAAGCTTTCTTT. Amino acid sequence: CASSPSGVKGTEAFF.

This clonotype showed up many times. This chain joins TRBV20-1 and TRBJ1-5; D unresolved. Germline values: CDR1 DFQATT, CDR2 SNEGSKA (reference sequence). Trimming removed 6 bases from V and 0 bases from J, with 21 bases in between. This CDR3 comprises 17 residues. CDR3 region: CSATSPSGMYSNQPQHF. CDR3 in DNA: TGCAGTGCGACCTCCCCGTCAGGCATGTATAGCAATCAGCCCCAGCATTTT.

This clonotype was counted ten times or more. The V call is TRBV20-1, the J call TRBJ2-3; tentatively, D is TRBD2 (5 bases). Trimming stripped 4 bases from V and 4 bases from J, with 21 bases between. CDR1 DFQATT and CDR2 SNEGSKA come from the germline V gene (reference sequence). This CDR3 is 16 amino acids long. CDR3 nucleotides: TGCAGTGCTAAGAAGGCGGTGCTCCGGGATGCAGATACGCAGTATTTT. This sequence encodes CSAKKAVLRDADTQYF.

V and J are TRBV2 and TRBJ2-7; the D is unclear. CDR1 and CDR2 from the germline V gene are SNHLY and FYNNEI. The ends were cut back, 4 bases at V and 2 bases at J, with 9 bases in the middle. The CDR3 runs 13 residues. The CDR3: CASSAGAAYEQYF. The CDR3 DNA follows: TGTGCCAGCAGTGCGGGCGCAGCCTACGAGCAGTACTTC.

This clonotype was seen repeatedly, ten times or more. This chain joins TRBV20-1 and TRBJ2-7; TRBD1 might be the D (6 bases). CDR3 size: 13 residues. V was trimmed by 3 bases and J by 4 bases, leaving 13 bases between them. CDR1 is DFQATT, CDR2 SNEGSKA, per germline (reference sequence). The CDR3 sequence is CSASPGHNYEQYF. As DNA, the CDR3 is TGCAGTGCTAGTCCGGGACACAATTACGAGCAGTACTTC.